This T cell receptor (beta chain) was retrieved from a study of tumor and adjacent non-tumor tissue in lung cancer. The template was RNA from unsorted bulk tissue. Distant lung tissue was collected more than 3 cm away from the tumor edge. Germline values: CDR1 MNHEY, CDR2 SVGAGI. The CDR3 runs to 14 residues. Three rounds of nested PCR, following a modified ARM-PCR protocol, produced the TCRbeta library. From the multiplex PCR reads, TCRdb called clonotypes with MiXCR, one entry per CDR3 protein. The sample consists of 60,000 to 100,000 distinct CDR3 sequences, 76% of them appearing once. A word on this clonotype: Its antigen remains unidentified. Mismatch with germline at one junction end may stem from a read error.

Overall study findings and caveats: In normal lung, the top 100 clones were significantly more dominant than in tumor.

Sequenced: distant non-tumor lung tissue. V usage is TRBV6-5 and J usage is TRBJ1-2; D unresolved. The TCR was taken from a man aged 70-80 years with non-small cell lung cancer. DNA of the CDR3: TGTGCCAGCAGTTACTCCGCCAGGCGGGATGGCTACAGCTTC. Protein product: CASSYSARRDGYSF.